These 12 T cell receptor beta chains were all obtained from the same sample, sequenced in a study of T cell clones after liver transplantation (dated by TCRdb to about 2019). Preparation of the library involved the immunoSEQ multiplex PCR assay. TCRdb mirrors the immuneACCESS table, restricted to in-frame sequences. Some clones are absent from its copies; in checked studies, under half trace to an unresolved V gene, and the reason for the others is unknown. The sample table shows around 51,000 clones, and roughly nine tenths are seen once. The top ten clonotypes cover 14% of the sample. Material: CD8+ T cells from blood, obtained 12 months after liver transplant. The receptors here all came from a human patient who received a liver transplant. After a transplant, the graft donor may have provided part of the T cells.

The chain carries TRBV28 and TRBJ2-7; TRBD2 is a possible D gene (5 bases). The CDR3 spans 23 residues. The V and J ends lost 5 bases and 2 bases respectively, with 40 bases between them. Per germline, CDR1 MDHEN and CDR2 SYDVKM. The CDR3 DNA sequence: TGTGCCAGCAGTCCGTACACCTCGACCGGGGAGTCACTTCACTCCTCAAATCCCTACGAGCAGTACTTC. Amino acids: CASSPYTSTGESLHSSNPYEQYF.

The chain is built from TRBV10-3 and TRBJ2-2; no firm D call. The CDR3 totals 14 residues. V was shortened by 2 bases and J by 5 bases, with 9 bases between the two germline ends. Per germline, CDR1 ENHRY and CDR2 SYGVKD. The CDR3 loop reads CAISEAAETGELFF. DNA for the CDR3: TGTGCCATCAGTGAGGCAGCCGAGACCGGGGAGCTGTTTTTT.

The J gene is TRBJ1-5, the V gene TRBV19; TRBD1 might be the D (5 bases). Trimming took off 3 bases at V and 2 bases at J, with 14 bases between the two ends. There are 16 residues in the CDR3. Germline V gives CDR1 LNHDA, CDR2 SQIVND (reference sequence). CDR3 in DNA: TGTGCCAGTAGTATTGGGACCGCCTTCGGCAATCAGCCCCAGCATTTT. This encodes CASSIGTAFGNQPQHF.

This clone came up once. In DNA form, the CDR3 reads TGTGCCAGCAGTTTAAGACCGACCCTAGCCAAAAACATTCAGTACTTC. Its translation: CASSLRPTLAKNIQYF. This chain uses TRBV28 with TRBJ2-4, with D uncertain. Per germline, CDR1 MDHEN and CDR2 SYDVKM. The CDR3 is 16 amino acids. Trimming cost V 2 bases and J 0 bases, with 11 bases left between them.

The chain joins TRBV4-3 to TRBJ2-7, with a weak D call TRBD2 (5 bases). Germline V gives CDR1 LGHNA, CDR2 YSLEER. Between the trimmed V and J ends, which lost 2 bases and 5 bases, there was a span of 19 bases. The CDR3 is 16 residues long. CDR3 amino acids: CASSQNSVNGRNEQYF. DNA for the CDR3: TGCGCCAGCAGCCAAAATAGCGTTAACGGTCGTAACGAGCAGTACTTC.

This chain connects TRBV4-1 to TRBJ1-5, with 8 nucleotides matching TRBD1. The germline V gene has CDR1 MGHRA and CDR2 YSYEKL. This CDR3 spans 14 amino acids. J lost 5 bases, V lost 4 bases, and 4 bases had no gene match. This chain's CDR3 is CASSRQGNDQPQHF. The CDR3 DNA follows: TGCGCCAGCAGCCGACAGGGGAACGATCAGCCCCAGCATTTT.

The CDR3 region has the DNA TGTGCCAGCAGCGTAGGGGAGGGGACCTACGAGCAGTACTTC. Translating gives CASSVGEGTYEQYF. This rearrangement joins TRBV9 to TRBJ2-7; the match to TRBD2 covers 7 bases. Germline CDR1 is SGDLS and CDR2 is YYNGEE. Trimming cost V 0 bases and J 2 bases; bases outside gene matches: 2. This CDR3 is built from 14 residues.

CDR3 in amino acids: CASSLVAGRNTEAFF. The CDR3 DNA sequence: TGCGCCAGCAGCTTGGTAGCGGGCCGGAACACTGAAGCTTTCTTT. This chain joins TRBV5-1 and TRBJ1-1; D unclear. Trimming removed 0 bases from V and 1 base from J, with 10 bases in between. Germline CDR1 is SGHRS and CDR2 is YFSETQ. CDR3 length equals 15 residues. Drawing the rest from reference TRBV5-1 and TRBJ1-1, the complete variable domain is KAGVTQTPRYLIKTRGQQVTLSCSPISGHRSVSWYQQTPGQGLQFLFEYFSETQRNKGNFPGRFSGRQFSNSRSEMNVSTLELGDSALYLCASSLVAGRNTEAFFGQGTRLTVV.

The genes are TRBV29-1 and TRBJ2-2; a weak D match, TRBD1 (7 bases). Germline V gene lookup returns CDR1 SQVTM and CDR2 ANQGSEA. V was pared by 5 bases and J by 2 bases, with 9 bases between. The CDR3 is 13 residues long. CDR3 nucleotide sequence: TGCAGCGTTCAGGGGGGCAACACCGGGGAGCTGTTTTTT. This codes for CSVQGGNTGELFF.

V is TRBV11-2 and J is TRBJ1-1; a weak D match, TRBD1 (5 bases). Germline-derived CDR1 and CDR2 are SGHAT and FQNNGV. Trimming stripped 5 bases from V and 11 bases from J, with 21 bases between. This CDR3 contains 14 residues. The CDR3 DNA sequence: TGTGCCAGCAGCGGGGGGGACCGGCGCTGGGTGGCTTTCTTT. Residues: CASSGGDRRWVAFF.

This clone was seen just once. The rearrangement uses TRBV27 and TRBJ2-7; a possible D gene is TRBD1 (5 bases). The V and J ends lost 2 bases and 4 bases respectively, with 12 bases between them. The CDR3 length is 14 residues. The germline V gene encodes CDR1 MNHEY and CDR2 SMNVEV (reference sequence). CDR3 in amino acids: CASSLGDSSYEQYF. The DNA for the CDR3 is TGTGCCAGCAGTTTAGGAGACAGTTCATACGAGCAGTACTTC.

The CDR3 region is CASTWTSGSSYEQFF. Here the CDR3 DNA reads TGTGCCAGTACCTGGACTAGCGGGAGTAGCTATGAGCAGTTCTTC. The chain is built from TRBV19 and TRBJ2-1, with TRBD2 matching 13 bases. V lost 7 bases and J lost 8; bases outside the gene matches: 8. The CDR3 is 15 amino acids. The germline V gene has CDR1 LNHDA and CDR2 SQIVND (reference sequence).